These T cell receptor beta chains were read from a single sample in a study of blood T cells in healthy people across ages. TCRdb redid the calling of the 5' RACE reads with MiXCR, one entry per CDR3 protein. The table has 1.5 million to 2 million distinct CDR3 sequences, about 49% seen once. The sequenced sample was blood. Receptor source: a woman aged 40 to 55 in good health. Both conserved end residues are part of each CDR3. Each record gives: J gene, D gene, clone size, V gene, CDR3 protein, CDR3 DNA. A D gene is named only where the DNA matches it firmly. Expanded clones get a size class; other rows say once, few or many, or leave the size out.

J: TRBJ2-7
D: TRBD1
size: .
V: TRBV6-1
CDR3: CASSESPTGGFYEQYF
DNA: TGTGCCAGCAGTGAAAGCCCGACAGGGGGCTTCTACGAGCAGTACTTC

J: TRBJ1-1
D: .
size: .
V: TRBV6-6
CDR3: CASSYLRGEAFF
DNA: TGTGCCAGCAGTTACCTTCGGGGTGAAGCTTTCTTT

J: TRBJ2-1
D: .
size: few
V: TRBV7-2
CDR3: CASSQPGTHNEQFF
DNA: TGTGCCAGCAGCCAACCCGGGACACACAATGAGCAGTTCTTC

J: TRBJ2-3
D: TRBD2
size: few
V: TRBV29-1
CDR3: CSAGGADTDTQYF
DNA: TGCAGCGCGGGAGGTGCAGACACAGATACGCAGTATTTT

J: TRBJ1-5
D: TRBD1
size: .
V: TRBV7-2
CDR3: CASSYRGYQPQHF
DNA: TGTGCCAGCAGTTACAGGGGATATCAGCCCCAGCATTTT

J: TRBJ2-7
D: TRBD2
size: .
V: TRBV7-2
CDR3: CASSLGRGGYGQYF
DNA: TGTGCCAGCAGCTTGGGGCGGGGGGGTTACGGGCAGTACTTC

J: TRBJ2-1
D: TRBD1
size: .
V: TRBV18
CDR3: CASSLRGQGAFSSYNEQFF
DNA: TGTGCCAGCTCACTACGAGGACAGGGGGCATTTAGCTCCTACAATGAGCAGTTCTTC

J: TRBJ1-4
D: .
size: .
V: TRBV5-1
CDR3: CASSLSHAFNEKLFF
DNA: TGCGCCAGCAGCTTAAGCCATGCCTTTAATGAAAAACTGTTTTTT

J: TRBJ1-2
D: TRBD1
size: .
V: TRBV6-1
CDR3: CASSGDSDYGYTF
DNA: TGTGCCAGCAGTGGGGACAGCGACTATGGCTACACCTTC

J: TRBJ2-7
D: .
size: .
V: TRBV27
CDR3: CALVIDGSKYF
DNA: TGTGCGTTGGTGATAGACGGTTCTAAGTACTTC

J: TRBJ1-1
D: .
size: .
V: TRBV20-1
CDR3: CSAIIDGWGAFF
DNA: TGCAGTGCTATAATCGATGGTTGGGGAGCTTTCTTT

J: TRBJ1-2
D: .
size: .
V: TRBV3-1
CDR3: CASSPLPGEEDGYTF
DNA: TGTGCCAGCAGCCCCCTCCCTGGGGAGGAGGATGGCTACACCTTC

J: TRBJ2-1
D: .
size: .
V: TRBV18
CDR3: CASSPGMYEQFF
DNA: TGTGCCAGCTCACCGGGGATGTACGAGCAGTTCTTC

J: TRBJ2-7
D: TRBD2
size: .
V: TRBV7-8
CDR3: CASSPRLAGGNNEQYF
DNA: TGTGCCAGCAGCCCGAGACTAGCGGGGGGTAACAATGAGCAGTACTTC

J: TRBJ1-2
D: .
size: .
V: TRBV29-1
CDR3: CSAGRGAGGYTF
DNA: TGCAGCGCCGGCCGCGGGGCGGGCGGCTACACCTTC

J: TRBJ1-2
D: .
size: .
V: TRBV5-1
CDR3: CASSLVATVNYGYTF
DNA: TGCGCCAGCAGCTTGGTTGCGACAGTTAACTATGGCTACACCTTC

J: TRBJ1-5
D: .
size: .
V: TRBV20-1
CDR3: CSAREPGSQPQHF
DNA: TGCAGTGCTAGAGAACCGGGGAGTCAGCCCCAGCATTTT

J: TRBJ2-1
D: TRBD2
size: .
V: TRBV28
CDR3: CASRRSGGSNNEQFF
DNA: TGTGCCAGCAGGAGAAGCGGGGGTTCCAACAATGAGCAGTTCTTC

J: TRBJ1-6
D: .
size: .
V: TRBV27
CDR3: CACKERDSPLHF
DNA: TGTGCCTGCAAAGAACGGGATTCACCCCTCCACTTT

J: TRBJ1-2
D: .
size: .
V: TRBV7-8
CDR3: CASSFGTELLGYGCTF
DNA: TGTGCCAGCAGCTTCGGGACGGAACTTCTCGGCTATGGCTGCACCTTC

J: TRBJ1-6
D: .
size: .
V: TRBV20-1
CDR3: CSVPLGQSYNSPLHF
DNA: TGCAGTGTCCCCCTCGGACAGTCCTATAATTCACCCCTCCACTTT

J: TRBJ2-7
D: .
size: once
V: TRBV2
CDR3: CAMKAAPPYEQYF
DNA: TGTGCCATGAAGGCCGCGCCGCCCTACGAGCAGTACTTC

J: TRBJ2-7
D: .
size: .
V: TRBV5-1
CDR3: CASSLEVTLGFASYEQYF
DNA: TGCGCCAGCAGCTTGGAGGTCACTTTGGGGTTCGCTTCCTACGAGCAGTACTTC

J: TRBJ1-4
D: .
size: .
V: TRBV12-3/TRBV12-4
CDR3: CASSGGTVNEKLFF
DNA: TGTGCCAGCAGTGGGGGGACCGTTAATGAAAAACTGTTTTTT

J: TRBJ1-2
D: .
size: few
V: TRBV15
CDR3: CATSRGVGGNYGYTF
DNA: TGTGCCACCAGCAGAGGGGTCGGGGGTAACTATGGCTACACCTTC

J: TRBJ1-2
D: .
size: few
V: TRBV6-6
CDR3: CASGSYGYTF
DNA: TGTGCCTCGGGATCGTATGGCTACACCTTC